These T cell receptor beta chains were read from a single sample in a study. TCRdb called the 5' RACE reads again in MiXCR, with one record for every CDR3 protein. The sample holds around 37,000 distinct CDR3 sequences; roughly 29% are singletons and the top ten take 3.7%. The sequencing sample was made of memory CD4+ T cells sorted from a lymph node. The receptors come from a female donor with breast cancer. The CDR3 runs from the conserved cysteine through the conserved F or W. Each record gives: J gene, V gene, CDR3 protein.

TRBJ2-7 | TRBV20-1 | CSARDTGVGYEQYF
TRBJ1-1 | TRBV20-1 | CSATRITGADEAFF
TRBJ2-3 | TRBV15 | CATSRDPTDTQYF
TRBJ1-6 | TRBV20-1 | CSARAGVGSPLHF
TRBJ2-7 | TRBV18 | CASSLGQGVYEQYF
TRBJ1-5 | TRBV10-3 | CAISEAIGQGGQPQHF
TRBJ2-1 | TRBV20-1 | CSAERGGSDYNEQFF
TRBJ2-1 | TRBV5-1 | CASGLAGAASGNEQFF
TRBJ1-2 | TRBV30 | CTWSVNLLSYGYTF
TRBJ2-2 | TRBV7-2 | CASSSLTGRAGELFF
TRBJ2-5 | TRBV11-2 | CASSLVIGSMETQYF
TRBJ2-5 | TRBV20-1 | CSADSNRAGTQYF
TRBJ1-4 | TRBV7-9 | CASSLSSQTAVEKLFF
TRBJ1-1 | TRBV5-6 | CASTLQGQGAGRAFF
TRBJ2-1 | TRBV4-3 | CASSHGTSGSFTYNEQFF
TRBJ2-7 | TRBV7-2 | CASSLGDRANEQYF
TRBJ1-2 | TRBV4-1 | CASSQTGGGYGYTF
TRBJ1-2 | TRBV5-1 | CASSVFPGGYTF
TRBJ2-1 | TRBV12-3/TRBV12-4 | CASTSQGGGYNEQFF
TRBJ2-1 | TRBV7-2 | CASSYTSGTYNEQFF
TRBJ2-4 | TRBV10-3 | CAISAAGGDIQYF
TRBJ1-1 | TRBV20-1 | CSSYESTEAFF
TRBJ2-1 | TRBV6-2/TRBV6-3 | CASSGVAGVEQFF
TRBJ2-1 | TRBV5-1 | CASSLGHTRAEQFF
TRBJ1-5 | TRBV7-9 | CASSLGGVWGIRQPQHF
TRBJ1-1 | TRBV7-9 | CASTKGSGQRKGPEAFF
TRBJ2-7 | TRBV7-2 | CASSLAGGQYF
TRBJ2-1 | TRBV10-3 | CAISESISAGGYNEQFF
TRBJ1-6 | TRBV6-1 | CASSGGKGNSPLHF
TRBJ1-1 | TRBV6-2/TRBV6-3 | CASIEGAEAFF
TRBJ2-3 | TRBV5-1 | CASSLVGGLAGGDTQYF
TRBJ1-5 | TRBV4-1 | CASSQDSGTGLAQHF
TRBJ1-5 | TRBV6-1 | CASSGVQGNQPQHF
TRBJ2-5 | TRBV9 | CASNRLAGGLQETQYF
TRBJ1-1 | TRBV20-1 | CSARGTSRGSTEAFF
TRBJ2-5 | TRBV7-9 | CASSLSDGKETQYF
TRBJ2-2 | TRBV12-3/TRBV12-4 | CASSFGGTNTGELFF
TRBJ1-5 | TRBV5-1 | CASRGRDGGYSNQPQHF
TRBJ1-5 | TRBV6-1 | CASSDDGLWGNQPQHF
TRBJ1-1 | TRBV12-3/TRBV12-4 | CASSLRTSEAFF
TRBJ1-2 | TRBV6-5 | CASSLGQGRGYTF
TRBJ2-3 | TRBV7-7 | CASSPFSGDTQYF
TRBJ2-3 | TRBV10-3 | CAISLGPPPDTQYF
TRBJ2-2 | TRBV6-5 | CASRVRQTFTGELFF
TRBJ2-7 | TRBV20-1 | CSARDPRLVYEQYF
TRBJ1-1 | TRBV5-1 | CASSGREGLNTEAFF
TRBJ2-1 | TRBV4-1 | CASSQGPGNSYNEQFF
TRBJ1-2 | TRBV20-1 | CSARARGQNYGYTF
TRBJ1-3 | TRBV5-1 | CARRNTIYF
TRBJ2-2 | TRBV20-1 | CSAIASGGTGEPFF
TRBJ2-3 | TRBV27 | CASSLRLAGDTQYF
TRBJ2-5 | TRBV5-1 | CASGGLGTSGATQYF
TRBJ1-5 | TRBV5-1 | CASSLMTGDRGTNQPQHF
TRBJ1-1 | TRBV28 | CASSTRSLPRTEAFF
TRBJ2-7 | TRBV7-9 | CASSLPLAGGEQYF
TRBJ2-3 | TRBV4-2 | CASSPRTRTDTQYF
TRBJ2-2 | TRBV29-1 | CSVEQGDTGELFF